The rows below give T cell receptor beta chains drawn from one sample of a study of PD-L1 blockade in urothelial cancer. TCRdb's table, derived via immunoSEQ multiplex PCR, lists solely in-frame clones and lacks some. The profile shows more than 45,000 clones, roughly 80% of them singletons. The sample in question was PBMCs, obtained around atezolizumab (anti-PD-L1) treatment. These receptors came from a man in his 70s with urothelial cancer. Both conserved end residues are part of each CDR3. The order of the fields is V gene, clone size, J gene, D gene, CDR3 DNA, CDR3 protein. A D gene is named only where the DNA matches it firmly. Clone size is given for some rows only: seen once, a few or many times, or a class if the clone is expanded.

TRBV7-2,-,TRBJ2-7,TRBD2,TGTGCCAGCATCCAGATGGCGGGGGAATACGAGCAGTACTTC,CASIQMAGEYEQYF
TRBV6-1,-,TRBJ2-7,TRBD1,TGTGCCAGCAGGGGGACAGGGGGGCTTACGGGGCAGTACTTC,CASRGTGGLTGQYF
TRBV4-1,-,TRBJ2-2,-,TGCGCCAGCAGCCAAGAAGGGGGACGAACGAACACCGGGGAGCTGTTTTTT,CASSQEGGRTNTGELFF
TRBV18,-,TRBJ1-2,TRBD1,TGTGCCAGCTCAGGCGACAGGGGCGGTGGCTACACCTTC,CASSGDRGGGYTF
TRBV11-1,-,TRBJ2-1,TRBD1,TGTGCCAGCAGCCAATGGGCAGGGGGAAGCAATGAGCAGTTCTTC,CASSQWAGGSNEQFF
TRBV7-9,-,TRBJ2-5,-,TGTGCCAGCAGCCAAAGCGGGACAACAGAGACCCAGTACTTC,CASSQSGTTETQYF
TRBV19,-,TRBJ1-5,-,TGTGCCAGTAGTGTTCAGGGGCCCAATCAGCCCCAGCATTTT,CASSVQGPNQPQHF
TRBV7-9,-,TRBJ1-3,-,TGTGCCAGCAGCTTAGTAGGAAACACCATATATTTT,CASSLVGNTIYF
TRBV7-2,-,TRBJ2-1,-,TGTGCCAGCAGCCCTATGGTGGTGCAGTTCTTC,CASSPMVVQFF
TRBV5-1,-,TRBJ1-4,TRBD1,TGCGCCAGCAGCTTGGATGTCAGGGGGAGAAATGAAAAACTGTTTTTT,CASSLDVRGRNEKLFF
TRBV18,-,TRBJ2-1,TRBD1,TGTGCCAGCTCACCATGGGACAGGGGGCTAAATAATGAGCAGTTCTTC,CASSPWDRGLNNEQFF
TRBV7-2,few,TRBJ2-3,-,TGTGCCAGCAGCCCACGAGGGCAGAGCACAGATACGCAGTATTTT,CASSPRGQSTDTQYF
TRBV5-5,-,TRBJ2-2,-,TGTGCCAGCAGCTTGCGTGCGAACACCGGGGAGCTGTTTTTT,CASSLRANTGELFF
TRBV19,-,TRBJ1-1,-,TGTGCCAGTAGTATAGGTGCAGGGGTTCGGACTGAAGCTTTCTTT,CASSIGAGVRTEAFF
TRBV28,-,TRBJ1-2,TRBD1,TGTGCCAGCAGTTTGTGGGCGGGACAGTACGGCTACACCTTC,CASSLWAGQYGYTF
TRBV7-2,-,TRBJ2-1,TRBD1,TGTGCCAGCAGCTCGGGACAGCCCTACAATGAGCAGTTCTTC,CASSSGQPYNEQFF
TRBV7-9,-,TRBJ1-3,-,TGTGCCAGCAGTCTTTATTCAAACACCATATATTTT,CASSLYSNTIYF
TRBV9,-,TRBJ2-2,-,TGTGCCAGCAGCCGGGTCCGTGACGGGGAGCTGTTTTTT,CASSRVRDGELFF
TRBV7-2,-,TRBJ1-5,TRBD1,TGTGCCAGCAGCTTAGATCGGACAGGGTGGGGTAGCAATCAGCCCCAGCATTTT,CASSLDRTGWGSNQPQHF
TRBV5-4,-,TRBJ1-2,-,TGTGCCAGCAGCTTGTTGGCGGCGGGGGGGAATGGCTACACCTTC,CASSLLAAGGNGYTF
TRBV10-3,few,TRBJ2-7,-,TGTGCCATCCAAGGCGGGACAGACTACGAGCAGTACTTC,CAIQGGTDYEQYF
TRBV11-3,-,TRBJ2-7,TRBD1,TGTGCCAGCAGCGCACCCGGGACAGGGAAGGTAGTGCGGTACTTC,CASSAPGTGKVVRYF
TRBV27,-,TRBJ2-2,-,TGTGCCAGCAGTTTTCTCGGACTCTCAACAAACACCGGGGAGCTGTTTTTT,CASSFLGLSTNTGELFF
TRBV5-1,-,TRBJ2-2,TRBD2,TGCGCCAGCAGCCCGACGACTAGCGTCACCGGGGAGCTGTTTTTT,CASSPTTSVTGELFF
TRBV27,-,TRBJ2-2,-,TGTGCCAGCAGTTTCGACAGGAAAAACGCCGGGGAGCTGTTTTTT,CASSFDRKNAGELFF
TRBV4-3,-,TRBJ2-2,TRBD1,TGCGCCAGCAGCCCCGACAGGGGACACACCGGGGAGCTGTTTTTT,CASSPDRGHTGELFF
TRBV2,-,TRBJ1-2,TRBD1,TGTGCCAGCAGGGAGGGGACAGGGCCTAACTATGGCTACACCTTC,CASREGTGPNYGYTF
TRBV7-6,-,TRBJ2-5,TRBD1,TGTGCCAGCAGCAATACTACCGGGACAGGGACTTCCCGAGGGACCCAGTACTTC,CASSNTTGTGTSRGTQYF
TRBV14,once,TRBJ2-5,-,TGTGCCAGCAGCCTTGGGACTCCCGCCCAAGAGACCCAGTACTTC,CASSLGTPAQETQYF